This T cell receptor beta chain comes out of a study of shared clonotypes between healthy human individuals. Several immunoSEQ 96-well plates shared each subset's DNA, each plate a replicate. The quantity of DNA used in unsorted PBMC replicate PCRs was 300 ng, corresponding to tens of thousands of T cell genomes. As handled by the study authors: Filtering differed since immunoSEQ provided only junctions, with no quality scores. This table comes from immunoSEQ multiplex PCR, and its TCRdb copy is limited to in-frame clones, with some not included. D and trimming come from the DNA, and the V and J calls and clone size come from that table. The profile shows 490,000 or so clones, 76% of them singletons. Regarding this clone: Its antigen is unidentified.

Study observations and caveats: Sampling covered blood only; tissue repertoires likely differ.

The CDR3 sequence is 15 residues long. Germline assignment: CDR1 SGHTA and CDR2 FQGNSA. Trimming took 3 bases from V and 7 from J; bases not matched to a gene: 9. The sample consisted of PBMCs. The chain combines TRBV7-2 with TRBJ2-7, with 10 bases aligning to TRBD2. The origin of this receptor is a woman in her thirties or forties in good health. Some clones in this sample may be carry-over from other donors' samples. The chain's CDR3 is CASSLVLAGGREQYF. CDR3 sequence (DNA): TGTGCCAGCAGCTTGGTTTTAGCGGGAGGCAGGGAGCAGTACTTC.